A selection of T cell receptor beta chains follows, all from one sample in a study of T cell repertoires in cytomegalovirus infection. These TCRs are of unknown antigen specificity. TCRdb re-called the reads with MiXCR, one entry per CDR3 protein. In the table there are roughly 160,000 distinct CDR3 sequences, about 20% of which are singletons. The source material was CD8+ T cells from cultured PBMCs, sampled from culture after CMV antigen stimulation. Receptors originate from a human donor in good health (CMV status not recorded). Some clones in this sample may be carry-over from other donors' samples. Both conserved end residues are part of each CDR3. D genes are given only for firm matches. Clone sizes are given selectively: once, few, many, or a class where the clone is expanded.

D gene	clone size	V gene	J gene	CDR3 DNA	CDR3 protein
TRBD1	.	TRBV7-9	TRBJ1-1	TGTGCCAGCAGCTACCCAATATCGACAGGGGGCCCGGGGGACACTGAAGCTTTCTTT	CASSYPISTGGPGDTEAFF
.	few	TRBV7-2	TRBJ1-1	TGTGCCAGCAGCTTAGCGCAGACAGCAACTGAAGCTTTCTTT	CASSLAQTATEAFF
.	.	TRBV7-9	TRBJ2-1	TGTGCCAGCAGCTTAGAGATCCGCGGAGGGCCGATTCACAGGGATGAGCAGTTCTTC	CASSLEIRGGPIHRDEQFF
TRBD2	few	TRBV7-9	TRBJ2-4	TGTGCCAGCAGCCCTAGCGGTTTAGCCAAAAACATTCAGTACTTC	CASSPSGLAKNIQYF
TRBD2	.	TRBV4-3	TRBJ2-1	TGCGCCAGCAGGGGGAGCGGGGGGGCCAATAATGAGCAGTTCTTC	CASRGSGGANNEQFF
.	few	TRBV7-2	TRBJ2-1	TGTGCCAGCAGCTTAGGTGGGTGGGAGCAGTTCTTC	CASSLGGWEQFF
.	few	TRBV12-3/TRBV12-4	TRBJ1-6	TGTGCCAGCAGTTTAGGGACACCCCTCCACTTT	CASSLGTPLHF
.	.	TRBV18	TRBJ1-2	TGTGCCAGCTCACCAAGATCGGCCCGGCAAGGTTTAGACTATGGCTACACCTTC	CASSPRSARQGLDYGYTF
.	.	TRBV6-1	TRBJ1-1	TGTGCCAGCAGTGATCGGGGAGGTAACACTGAAGCTTTCTTT	CASSDRGGNTEAFF
.	.	TRBV6-5	TRBJ2-7	TGTGCCAGCAGTTACGGATCTGAGGCCTACGAGCAGTACTTC	CASSYGSEAYEQYF
TRBD1	few	TRBV6-2/TRBV6-3	TRBJ2-7	TGTGCCAGCAGCCAATCTCGCCGGGACAGGCGGAACGAGCAGTACTTC	CASSQSRRDRRNEQYF
.	.	TRBV7-9	TRBJ1-2	TGTGCCAGCAGCCATTTCACGCGGGGGACCACTAACTATGGCTACACCTTC	CASSHFTRGTTNYGYTF
TRBD1	.	TRBV6-2/TRBV6-3	TRBJ1-5	TGTGCCAGCAGTTACCCGACAGGGGGAAGGCAGCCCCAGCATTTT	CASSYPTGGRQPQHF
TRBD1	.	TRBV20-1	TRBJ2-7	TGCAGTGCCAGTCTTCCGGGACAGGCGACCTACGAGCAGTACTTC	CSASLPGQATYEQYF
TRBD2	few	TRBV7-2	TRBJ2-3	TGTGCCAGCAGCTTTCGCCCAGCGGGGCTTGACACAGATACGCAGTATTTT	CASSFRPAGLDTDTQYF
.	few	TRBV7-9	TRBJ2-6	TGTGCCAGCAGCAGATTAGGGGAGGCTGGGGCCAACGTCCTGACTTTC	CASSRLGEAGANVLTF
.	many	TRBV28	TRBJ1-2	TGTGCCAGCAGTTCGACTCTCGGGGGCAGCCATGGCTACACCTTC	CASSSTLGGSHGYTF
TRBD1	many	TRBV6-1	TRBJ1-2	TGTGCCAGCAGTCCCGACAGGGTCTATGGCTACACCTTC	CASSPDRVYGYTF
.	many	TRBV7-8	TRBJ1-1	TGTGCCAGCAGCTTGATAGGGACGGTGAACACTGAAGCTTTCTTT	CASSLIGTVNTEAFF
.	.	TRBV29-1	TRBJ2-3	TGCAGCGTCGAGCCCGGCCTTGCGGGGCCAGTATATACGCAGTATTTT	CSVEPGLAGPVYTQYF
.	few	TRBV7-2	TRBJ2-7	TGTGCCAGCAGCTTCGGTTCACAGGCCTACGAGCAGTACTTC	CASSFGSQAYEQYF
.	few	TRBV7-2	TRBJ1-1	TGTGCCAGCAGCTTAATGGGAATGAACACTGAAGCTTTCTTT	CASSLMGMNTEAFF
.	.	TRBV7-9	TRBJ1-6	TGTGCCAGCAGCTTAAGGGGTCCCCGCAATAATTCACCCCTCCACTTT	CASSLRGPRNNSPLHF
TRBD1	.	TRBV12-3/TRBV12-4	TRBJ1-2	TGTGCCAGCAGTTTACCCGTGACAGGGAAAGGCTACACCTTC	CASSLPVTGKGYTF
.	.	TRBV7-3	TRBJ2-3	TGTGCCAGCAGCCCCGGGACTGGCGGGCCAAATACGCAGTATTTT	CASSPGTGGPNTQYF
.	.	TRBV7-2	TRBJ2-3	TGTGCCAGCAGCACAGGGCCTGATACGCAGTATTTT	CASSTGPDTQYF
.	few	TRBV7-2	TRBJ1-2	TGTGCCAGCAGCCCCGGGCGCGGGACTAACTATGGCTACACCTTC	CASSPGRGTNYGYTF
TRBD1	few	TRBV24-1	TRBJ1-1	TGTGCCACCCTTGGACAGGGGGTGCGGAACACTGAAGCTTTCTTT	CATLGQGVRNTEAFF
TRBD1	.	TRBV19	TRBJ2-1	TGTGCCAGTAGTAACCCGGGACAGGGGGCGACCGTCAACAATGAGCAGTTCTTC	CASSNPGQGATVNNEQFF
TRBD1	few	TRBV4-1	TRBJ1-3	TGCGCCAGCAGCCAAGAACCAGGGGGCGCGTCAAACACCATATATTTT	CASSQEPGGASNTIYF
.	few	TRBV12-3/TRBV12-4	TRBJ2-7	TGTGCCAGCAGTCCTGGATCACACGGCGAGCAGTACTTC	CASSPGSHGEQYF
TRBD2	.	TRBV10-3	TRBJ2-7	TGTGCCATCAGGTCTGGCGGGGGGGCCCCCGAGGACGAGCAGTACTTC	CAIRSGGGAPEDEQYF
TRBD1	.	TRBV7-9	TRBJ2-5	TGTGCCAGCAGCTTCGGATGGACAGGGTTCGATGAGACCCAGTACTTC	CASSFGWTGFDETQYF
.	.	TRBV30	TRBJ1-2	TGTGCCTGGAGTGTACAAGCTGGGTACAGGATGAGGGACTATGGCTACACCTTC	CAWSVQAGYRMRDYGYTF
.	.	TRBV7-9	TRBJ2-5	TGTGCCAGCAGCTTACCGTCAGACCAAGAGACCCAGTACTTC	CASSLPSDQETQYF
.	.	TRBV7-6	TRBJ1-1	TGTGCCAGCAGCTTAGGGTCATGGGAGGCGGGGGGAGCTTTCTTT	CASSLGSWEAGGAFF
.	.	TRBV28	TRBJ1-1	TGTGCCAGCTTCTCGACGATACTTACCGGCGTAGGACAGCCAACTGAAGCTTTCTTT	CASFSTILTGVGQPTEAFF
.	few	TRBV6-5	TRBJ1-2	TGTGCCAGCAGTTACTCGGAGGGGACCTATGGCTACACCTTC	CASSYSEGTYGYTF
TRBD1	.	TRBV28	TRBJ2-7	TGTGCCAGCAGTTCTCTTTTACAGGGGGCCGGGTACGAGCAGTACTTC	CASSSLLQGAGYEQYF
.	.	TRBV6-2/TRBV6-3	TRBJ1-2	TGTGCCTGTCACCCCTTCCTGGGATCAGACTACGGCTACACCTTC	CACHPFLGSDYGYTF
TRBD2	few	TRBV12-3/TRBV12-4	TRBJ2-1	TGTGCCAGCAGAGGAGCGGGGGGGCCCAATGAGCAGTTCTTC	CASRGAGGPNEQFF
.	.	TRBV11-2	TRBJ1-1	TGTGCCAGCAGCTGGGGACAAGAAAAGAACACTGAAGCTTTCTTT	CASSWGQEKNTEAFF
TRBD1	.	TRBV24-1	TRBJ1-1	TGTGCCACCAGTGACTCGGACAGGGGTGAGGGGACTGAAGCTTTCTTT	CATSDSDRGEGTEAFF
TRBD1	few	TRBV7-9	TRBJ1-1	TGTGCCAGCAGCGATCCGGGACAGGGGTTCGGGAACACTGAAGCTTTCTTT	CASSDPGQGFGNTEAFF
.	.	TRBV7-8	TRBJ2-7	TGTGCCAGCAGCTTAGTGGGTTGGGGCTACGAGCAGTACTTC	CASSLVGWGYEQYF
TRBD1	.	TRBV7-9	TRBJ2-1	TGTGCCAGCAGCTTGGCTAGGGACAGGGGTGTTCTCAATGAGCAGTTCTTC	CASSLARDRGVLNEQFF
TRBD2	.	TRBV7-9	TRBJ2-4	TGTGCCAGCCTGGGCCTCGGGGGGAACATTCAGTACTTC	CASLGLGGNIQYF
.	.	TRBV7-9	TRBJ2-7	TGTGCCAGCAGCCCGTCGGGACTCCTACACTACGAGCAGTACTTC	CASSPSGLLHYEQYF
.	.	TRBV6-2/TRBV6-3	TRBJ2-3	TGTGCCAGCAGGGACACCGATATCACAGATACGCAGTATTTT	CASRDTDITDTQYF